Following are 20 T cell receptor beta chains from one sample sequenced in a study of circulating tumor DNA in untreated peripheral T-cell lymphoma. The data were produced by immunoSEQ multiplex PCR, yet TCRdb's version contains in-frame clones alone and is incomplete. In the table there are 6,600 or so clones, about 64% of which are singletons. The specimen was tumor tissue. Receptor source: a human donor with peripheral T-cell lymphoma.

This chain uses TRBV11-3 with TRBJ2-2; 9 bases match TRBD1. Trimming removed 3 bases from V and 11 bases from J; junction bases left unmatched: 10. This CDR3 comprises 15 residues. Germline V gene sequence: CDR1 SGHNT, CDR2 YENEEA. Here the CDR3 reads CASSLTGGTVEELFF. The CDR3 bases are TGTGCCAGCAGCTTGACAGGGGGAACCGTAGAAGAGCTGTTTTTT.

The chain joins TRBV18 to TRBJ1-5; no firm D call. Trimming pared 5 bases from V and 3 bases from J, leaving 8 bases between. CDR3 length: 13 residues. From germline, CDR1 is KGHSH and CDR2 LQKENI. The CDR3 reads CASSDTINQPQHF. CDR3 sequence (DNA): TGTGCCAGCTCAGACACCATCAATCAGCCCCAGCATTTT. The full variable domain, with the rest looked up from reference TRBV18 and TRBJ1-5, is NAGVMQNPRHLVRRRGQEARLRCSPMKGHSHVYWYRQLPEEGLKFMVYLQKENIIDESGMPKERFSAEFPKEGPSILRIQQVVRGDSAAYFCASSDTINQPQHFGDGTRLSIL.

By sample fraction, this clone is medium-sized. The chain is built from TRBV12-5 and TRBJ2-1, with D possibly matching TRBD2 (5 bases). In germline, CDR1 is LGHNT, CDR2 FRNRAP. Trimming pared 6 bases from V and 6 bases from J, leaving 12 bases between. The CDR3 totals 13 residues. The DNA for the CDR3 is TGTGCTAGTGGAGGGAGCCCCTCCAATGAGCAGTTCTTC. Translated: CASGGSPSNEQFF.

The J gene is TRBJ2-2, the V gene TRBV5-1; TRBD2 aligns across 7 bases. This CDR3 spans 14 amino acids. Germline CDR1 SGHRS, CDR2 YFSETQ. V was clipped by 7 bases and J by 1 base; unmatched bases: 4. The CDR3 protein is CASGGTMNTGELFF. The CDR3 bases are TGCGCCAGCGGAGGGACTATGAACACCGGGGAGCTGTTTTTT.

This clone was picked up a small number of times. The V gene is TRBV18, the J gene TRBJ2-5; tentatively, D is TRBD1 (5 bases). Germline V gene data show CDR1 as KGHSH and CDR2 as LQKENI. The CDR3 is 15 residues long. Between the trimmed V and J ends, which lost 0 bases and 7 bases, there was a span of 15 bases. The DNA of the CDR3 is TGTGCCAGCTCACCACCAGACAGCTCAACCGGGACCCAGTACTTC. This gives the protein CASSPPDSSTGTQYF.

CDR3: CASSFGQGGLSSTEAFF. CDR3 nucleotides: TGTGCCAGCAGCTTTGGGCAGGGGGGTCTTTCGAGCACTGAAGCTTTCTTT. The chain combines TRBV11-3 with TRBJ1-1, with TRBD1 matching 7 bases. The V gene's germline CDR1 is SGHNT and CDR2 YENEEA. CDR3 length: 17 residues. After removal of 3 bases from V and 4 bases from J, the junction contained 14 bases not matched to a gene.

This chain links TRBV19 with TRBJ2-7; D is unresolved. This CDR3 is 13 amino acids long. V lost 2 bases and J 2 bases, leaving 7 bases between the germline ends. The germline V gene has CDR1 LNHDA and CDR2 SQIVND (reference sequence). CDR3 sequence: CASSINPTYEQYF. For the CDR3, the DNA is TGTGCCAGTAGTATAAATCCAACCTACGAGCAGTACTTC.

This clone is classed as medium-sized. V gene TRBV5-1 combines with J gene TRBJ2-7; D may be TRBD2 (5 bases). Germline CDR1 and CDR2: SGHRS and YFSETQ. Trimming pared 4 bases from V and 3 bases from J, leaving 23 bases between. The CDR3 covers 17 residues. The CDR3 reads CASSTDWEGREGYEQYF. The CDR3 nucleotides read TGCGCCAGCAGCACCGATTGGGAAGGACGGGAAGGCTACGAGCAGTACTTC. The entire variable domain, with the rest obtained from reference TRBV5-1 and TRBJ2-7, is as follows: KAGVTQTPRYLIKTRGQQVTLSCSPISGHRSVSWYQQTPGQGLQFLFEYFSETQRNKGNFPGRFSGRQFSNSRSEMNVSTLELGDSALYLCASSTDWEGREGYEQYFGPGTRLTVT.

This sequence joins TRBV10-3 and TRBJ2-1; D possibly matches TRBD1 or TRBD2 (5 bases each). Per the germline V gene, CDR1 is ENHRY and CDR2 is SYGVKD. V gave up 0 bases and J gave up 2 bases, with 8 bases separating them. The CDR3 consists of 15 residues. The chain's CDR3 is CAISESRDPYNEQFF. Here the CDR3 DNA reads TGTGCCATCAGTGAGTCACGGGACCCCTACAATGAGCAGTTCTTC.

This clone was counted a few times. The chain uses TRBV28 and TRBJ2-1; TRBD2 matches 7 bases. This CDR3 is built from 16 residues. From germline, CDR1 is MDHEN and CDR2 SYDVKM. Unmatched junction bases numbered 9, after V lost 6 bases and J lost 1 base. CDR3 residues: CASRRKAGDSYNEQFF. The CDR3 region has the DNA TGTGCCAGCAGGCGAAAGGCGGGGGATTCCTACAATGAGCAGTTCTTC.

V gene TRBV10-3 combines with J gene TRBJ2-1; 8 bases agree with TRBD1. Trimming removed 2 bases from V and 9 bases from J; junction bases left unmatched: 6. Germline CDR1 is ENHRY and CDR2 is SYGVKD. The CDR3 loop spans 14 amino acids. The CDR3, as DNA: TGTGCCATCAGTGAGACCCGGACAGGGCCTGAGCAGTTCTTC. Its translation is CAISETRTGPEQFF.

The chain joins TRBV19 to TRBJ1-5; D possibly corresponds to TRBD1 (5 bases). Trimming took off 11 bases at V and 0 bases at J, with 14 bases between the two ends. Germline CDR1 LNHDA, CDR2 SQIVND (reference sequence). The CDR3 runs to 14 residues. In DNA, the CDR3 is TGTGCCGGGGGACGGGGCCCTAGCAATCAGCCCCAGCATTTT. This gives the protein CAGGRGPSNQPQHF.

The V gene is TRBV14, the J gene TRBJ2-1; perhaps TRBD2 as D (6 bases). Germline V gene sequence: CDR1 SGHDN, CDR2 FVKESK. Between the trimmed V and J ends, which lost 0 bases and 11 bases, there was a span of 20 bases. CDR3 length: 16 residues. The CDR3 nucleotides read TGTGCCAGCAGCCAAGATTGGGGGAGGCCGTCAGGGCAGCAGTTCTTC. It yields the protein CASSQDWGRPSGQQFF.

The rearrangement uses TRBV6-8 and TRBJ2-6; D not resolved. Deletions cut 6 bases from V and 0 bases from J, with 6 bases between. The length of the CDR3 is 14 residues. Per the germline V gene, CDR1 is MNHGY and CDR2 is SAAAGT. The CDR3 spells CASRQSSGANVLTF. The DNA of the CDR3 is TGTGCCAGCAGGCAGAGCTCTGGGGCCAACGTCCTGACTTTC.

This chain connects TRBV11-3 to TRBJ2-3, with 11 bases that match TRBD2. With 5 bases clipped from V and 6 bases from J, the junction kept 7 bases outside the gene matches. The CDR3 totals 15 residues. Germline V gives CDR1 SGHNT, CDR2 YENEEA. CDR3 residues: CASSPTSGGMDTQYF. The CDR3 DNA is TGTGCCAGCAGCCCCACTAGCGGGGGTATGGATACGCAGTATTTT.

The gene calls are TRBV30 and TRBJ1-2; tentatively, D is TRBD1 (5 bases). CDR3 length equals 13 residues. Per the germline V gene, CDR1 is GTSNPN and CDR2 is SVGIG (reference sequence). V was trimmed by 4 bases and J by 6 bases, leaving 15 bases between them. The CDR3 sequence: CAWTSRGADGYTF. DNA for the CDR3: TGTGCCTGGACCAGTCGGGGCGCCGATGGCTACACCTTC.

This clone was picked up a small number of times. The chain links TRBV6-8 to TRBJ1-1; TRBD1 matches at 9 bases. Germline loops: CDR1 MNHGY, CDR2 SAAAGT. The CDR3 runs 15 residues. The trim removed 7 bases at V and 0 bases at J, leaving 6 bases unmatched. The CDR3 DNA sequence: TGTGCCAGCAAAAGGACAGGGGACTTGAACACTGAAGCTTTCTTT. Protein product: CASKRTGDLNTEAFF.

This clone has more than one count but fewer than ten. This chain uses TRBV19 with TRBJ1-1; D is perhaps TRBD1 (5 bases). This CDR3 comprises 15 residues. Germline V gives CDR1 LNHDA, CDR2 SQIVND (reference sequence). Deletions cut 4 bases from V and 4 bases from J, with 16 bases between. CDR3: CASSTSRGVGTEAFF. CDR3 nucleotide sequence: TGTGCCAGTAGTACCAGTAGGGGAGTTGGCACTGAAGCTTTCTTT.

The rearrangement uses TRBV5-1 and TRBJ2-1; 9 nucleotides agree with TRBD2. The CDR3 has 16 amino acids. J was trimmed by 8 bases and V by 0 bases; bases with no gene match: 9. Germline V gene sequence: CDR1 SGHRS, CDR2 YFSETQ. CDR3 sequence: CASSLAVAGGRDEQFF. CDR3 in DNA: TGCGCCAGCAGCTTGGCAGTTGCGGGAGGGCGGGATGAGCAGTTCTTC. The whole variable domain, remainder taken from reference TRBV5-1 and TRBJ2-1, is KAGVTQTPRYLIKTRGQQVTLSCSPISGHRSVSWYQQTPGQGLQFLFEYFSETQRNKGNFPGRFSGRQFSNSRSEMNVSTLELGDSALYLCASSLAVAGGRDEQFFGPGTRLTVL.

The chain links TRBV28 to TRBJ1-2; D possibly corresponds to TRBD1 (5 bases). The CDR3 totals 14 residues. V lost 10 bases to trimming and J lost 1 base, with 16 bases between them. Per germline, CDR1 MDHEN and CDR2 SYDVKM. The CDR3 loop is CATLSAGRNYGYTF. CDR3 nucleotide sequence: TGTGCCACCCTATCGGCAGGGCGTAACTATGGCTACACCTTC.